The source of this TCR beta chain is a study of CD8 T cells in ankylosing spondylitis. Whole-study findings and limits: A TCR beta motif of fewer than ten highly homologous variants seemed to mark ankylosing spondylitis blood.

5'-RACE, quantitative and with molecular barcodes, yielded the TCR beta libraries. TCRdb reanalysed the 5' RACE reads using MiXCR and keeps one entry per CDR3 protein. Of about 450,000 distinct CDR3 sequences listed, 25% to 30% are singletons. V was clipped by 5 bases and J by 1 base, with 13 bases between them. The CDR3 totals 15 residues. The germline gives CDR1 SGHNT, CDR2 YENEEA. This clonotype showed up just a few times. Its antigen is currently unknown. Sequenced material: blood, either unsorted or a sorted T cell fraction (not recorded which). The chain has TRBV11-3 and TRBJ2-3; D is possibly TRBD2 (6 bases). The clonotype originates from a male donor with ankylosing spondylitis. The CDR3 DNA sequence: TGTGCCAGCAGCCCGGGGGTTATTCGCACAGATACGCAGTATTTT. It specifies CASSPGVIRTDTQYF.